These 17 T cell receptor beta chains share one sample of origin, sequenced in a study of shared clonotypes between healthy human individuals. Sequencing was performed with immunoSEQ multiplex PCR; in TCRdb, only in-frame clones are kept and a portion is missing. The sample lists 1.4 million or so clones; 98% were seen once. Sequences were obtained from naive CD4+ T cells sorted from blood. Subset reported: CD45RA+ positively selected. The receptors here all came from a man aged 25-40 years in good health.

V usage is TRBV15 and J usage is TRBJ1-3; D gene unclear. In germline, CDR1 is LNHNV, CDR2 YYDKDF (reference sequence). The CDR3 runs to 14 residues. V lost 0 bases to trimming and J lost 2 bases, with 5 bases between them. The CDR3 is CATSRDTAGNTIYF. CDR3 nucleotide sequence: TGTGCCACCAGCAGAGACACCGCTGGAAACACCATATATTTT.

The chain recombines TRBV7-3 with TRBJ2-3; D uncertain. The V gene lost 2 bases and the J gene lost 0 bases, with 9 bases spanning the gap. The CDR3 is 15 residues long. Germline V lookup: CDR1 SGHTA, CDR2 FQGTGA. The CDR3 nucleotides are TGTGCCAGCAGCTTACACACTACTAGCACAGATACGCAGTATTTT. It codes for CASSLHTTSTDTQYF.

The genes are TRBV6-5 and TRBJ2-2; D remains ambiguous. Trimming shortened V by 6 bases and J by 0 bases, and 11 bases separated the two germline ends. Germline assignment: CDR1 MNHEY and CDR2 SVGAGI. The CDR3 length is 15 residues. CDR3: CASSPAGPNTGELFF. The CDR3 coding sequence is TGTGCCAGCAGCCCCGCCGGCCCGAACACCGGGGAGCTGTTTTTT.

This clone is a singleton in its sample. V and J are TRBV30 and TRBJ2-4; TRBD2 matches at 7 bases. Trimming removed 6 bases from V and 9 bases from J; junction bases left unmatched: 5. This CDR3 is built from 11 residues. Germline CDR1 reads GTSNPN; CDR2 reads SVGIG (reference sequence). CDR3 protein: CACLGGGIQYF. CDR3 bases: TGTGCCTGCCTTGGGGGGGGCATTCAGTACTTC.

This rearrangement joins TRBV6-6 to TRBJ2-5; 11 positions agree with TRBD1. J gave up 0 bases and V 5 bases, and 2 bases lay outside the gene matches. The germline V gene has CDR1 MNHNY and CDR2 SVGAGI (reference sequence). The CDR3 is 15 residues long. The CDR3 DNA reads TGTGCCAGCAGTAGGACAGGGGGCAACCAAGAGACCCAGTACTTC. Amino acids: CASSRTGGNQETQYF.

Only one count was recorded for this clone. The genes are TRBV28 and TRBJ1-1; D unclear. The V gene lost 5 bases and the J gene lost 1 base, with 8 bases spanning the gap. Germline CDR1 is MDHEN and CDR2 is SYDVKM. The CDR3 totals 13 residues. CDR3 DNA sequence: TGTGCCAGCAGTCCCCTTACGAACACTGAAGCTTTCTTT. Translating it yields CASSPLTNTEAFF.

V is TRBV4-3 and J is TRBJ2-5; D is unclear. The CDR3 is 12 residues long. Germline CDR1 is LGHNA and CDR2 is YSLEER. Trimming pared 0 bases from V and 4 bases from J, leaving 3 bases between. The CDR3 spells CASSQETETQYF. The CDR3 DNA reads as TGCGCCAGCAGCCAAGAAACAGAGACCCAGTACTTC.

The V call is TRBV10-1, the J call TRBJ2-1, with 8 bases that match TRBD2. This CDR3 comprises 16 residues. Unmatched junction bases numbered 5, after V lost 0 bases and J lost 4 bases. The germline gives CDR1 WNHNN, CDR2 SYGVQD (reference sequence). The CDR3 is CASSESGGRYYNEQFF. CDR3 DNA sequence: TGCGCCAGCAGTGAGTCGGGCGGGAGGTATTACAATGAGCAGTTCTTC.

This sequence joins TRBV28 and TRBJ2-7; D gene ambiguous. Looked up from germline, CDR1 is MDHEN and CDR2 is SYDVKM. The V end lost 4 bases, the J end lost 2 bases, and 9 bases lay between the germline ends. This CDR3 contains 13 residues. The CDR3 nucleotides read TGTGCCAGCAGTTCAATCCTCCCCTACGAGCAGTACTTC. Translation gives CASSSILPYEQYF.

The CDR3 loop is CASSRTGLLDEQFF. CDR3 coding DNA: TGCGCCAGCAGCCGGACAGGGCTCCTCGATGAGCAGTTCTTC. V usage is TRBV4-3 and J usage is TRBJ2-1; 8 bases agree with TRBD1. Per the germline V gene, CDR1 is LGHNA and CDR2 is YSLEER. The CDR3 extends over 14 amino acids. The V segment lost 4 bases and the J segment 8 bases; nucleotides outside the gene matches: 7.

The chain links TRBV7-6 to TRBJ1-1; tentatively, D is TRBD1 (5 bases). The germline V gene has CDR1 SGHVS and CDR2 FNYEAQ. Trimming removed 1 base at V and 0 bases at J, with 9 bases between. CDR3 size: 15 residues. The CDR3: CASSLVGGLNTEAFF. As DNA, the CDR3 is TGTGCCAGCAGCTTAGTGGGGGGGTTGAACACTGAAGCTTTCTTT.

The rearrangement links TRBV2 to TRBJ1-2; TRBD1 matches at 7 bases. CDR1 SNHLY and CDR2 FYNNEI come from the germline V gene. The ends lost 8 bases at V and 4 bases at J; junction bases unmatched: 7. CDR3 length: 13 amino acids. CDR3 bases: TGTGCCAGCTGGAGGGGGCCGGGCTATGGCTACACCTTC. Amino acid sequence: CASWRGPGYGYTF. Using reference TRBV2 and TRBJ1-2 for the parts outside the CDR3, the full variable domain is EPEVTQTPSHQVTQMGQEVILRCVPISNHLYFYWYRQILGQKVEFLVSFYNNEISEKSEIFDDQFSVERPDGSNFTLKIRSTKLEDSAMYFCASWRGPGYGYTFGSGTRLTVV.

This CDR3 is CASSSLGTGSYEQYF. The CDR3 DNA follows: TGTGCCAGTAGTAGCCTGGGGACAGGGTCCTACGAGCAGTACTTC. The J gene is TRBJ2-7, the V gene TRBV19, with TRBD1 matching over 9 bases. V gave up 4 bases and J gave up 1 base; unmatched junction bases: 5. The CDR3 loop spans 15 amino acids. Per germline, CDR1 LNHDA and CDR2 SQIVND (reference sequence). The whole variable domain, remainder taken from reference TRBV19 and TRBJ2-7, is DGGITQSPKYLFRKEGQNVTLSCEQNLNHDAMYWYRQDPGQGLRLIYYSQIVNDFQKGDIAEGYSVSREKKESFPLTVTSAQKNPTAFYLCASSSLGTGSYEQYFGPGTRLTVT.

The chain employs TRBV6-1 and TRBJ1-2; D not certain. V lost 7 bases, J lost 4 bases, and 16 bases lay in between. Germline-derived CDR1 and CDR2 are MNHNS and SASEGT. The CDR3 runs to 14 residues. The CDR3 region is CASKLIGQSYGYTF. The CDR3, as DNA: TGTGCCAGCAAATTAATAGGGCAGTCCTATGGCTACACCTTC.

This chain connects TRBV30 to TRBJ1-5; 7 bases agree with TRBD1. Germline loops: CDR1 GTSNPN, CDR2 SVGIG (reference sequence). This CDR3 is 12 amino acids long. Germline trimming cut 6 bases from V and 4 bases from J; bases unmatched to any gene: 3. This CDR3 reads CACKGANQPQHF. The CDR3 nucleotides are TGTGCCTGTAAGGGGGCAAATCAGCCCCAGCATTTT.

This clone was seen once. CDR3 nucleotides: TGCAGCGTTGATACCCTGGGCAAGCAGTACTTC. Translating it yields CSVDTLGKQYF. J is TRBJ2-7 and V is TRBV29-1; D is ambiguous. The CDR3 has 11 residues. From germline, CDR1 is SQVTM and CDR2 ANQGSEA. Trimming left V 3 bases short and J 8 bases short, with 11 bases between.

The chain combines TRBV5-4 with TRBJ2-1; D is uncertain. Germline V gene sequence: CDR1 SGHNT, CDR2 YYREEE (reference sequence). The CDR3 consists of 12 residues. Trimming took 1 base from V and 8 from J, leaving 7 bases between them. CDR3 sequence: CASSLPMDEQFF. As DNA, the CDR3 is TGTGCCAGCAGCTTGCCTATGGATGAGCAGTTCTTC.